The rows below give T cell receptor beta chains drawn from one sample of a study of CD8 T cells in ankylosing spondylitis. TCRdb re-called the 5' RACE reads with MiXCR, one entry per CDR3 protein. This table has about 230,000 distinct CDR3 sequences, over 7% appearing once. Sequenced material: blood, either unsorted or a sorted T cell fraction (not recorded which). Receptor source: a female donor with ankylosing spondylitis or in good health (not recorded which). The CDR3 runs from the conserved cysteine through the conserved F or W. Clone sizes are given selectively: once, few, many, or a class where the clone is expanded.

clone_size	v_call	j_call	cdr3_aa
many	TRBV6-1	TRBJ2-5	CASSGTPWGTQYF
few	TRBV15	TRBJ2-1	CATSSPGTSGRNEQFF
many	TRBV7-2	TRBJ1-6	CASSPEGTARALHF
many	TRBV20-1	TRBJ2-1	CSAGGLTSYNEQFF
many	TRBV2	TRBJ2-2	CASSVGGGPNTGELFF
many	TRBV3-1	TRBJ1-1	CASSQFAPSERRNEAFF
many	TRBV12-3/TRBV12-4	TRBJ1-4	CASSFPGQRNEKLFF
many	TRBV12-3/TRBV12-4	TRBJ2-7	CASSSGQHSYEQYF
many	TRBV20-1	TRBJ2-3	CSARVDFRSPSTDTQYF
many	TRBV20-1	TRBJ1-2	CSALQGENGYTF
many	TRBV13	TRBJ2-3	CASSRGLADSTDTQYF
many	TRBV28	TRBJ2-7	CASSPPLGQIGYEQYF
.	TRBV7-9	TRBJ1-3	CATVDREAAYSGNTIYF
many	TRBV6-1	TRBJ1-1	CASRLGGARTEAFF
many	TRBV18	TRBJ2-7	CASSPGTSPYEQYF
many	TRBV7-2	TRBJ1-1	CASSPGSANTEAFF
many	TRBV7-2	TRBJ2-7	CASSLVPTSGRGEQYF
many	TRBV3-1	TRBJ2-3	CASSPQGGPDTQYF
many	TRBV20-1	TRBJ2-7	CSARGRAGDEQYF
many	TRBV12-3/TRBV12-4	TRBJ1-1	CASSSRVTEAFF
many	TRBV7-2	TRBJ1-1	CASSPTGAGTEAFF
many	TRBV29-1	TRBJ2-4	CSVEGHSGDIQYF
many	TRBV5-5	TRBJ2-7	CASSLNRAYEQYF
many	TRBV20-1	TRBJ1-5	CSARGGRALLGNQPQHF
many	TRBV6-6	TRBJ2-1	CASSYSSNEQFF
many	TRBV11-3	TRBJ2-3	CASSLGPTDTQYF
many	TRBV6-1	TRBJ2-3	CASSVSGGPSTDTQYF
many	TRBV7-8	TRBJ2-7	CASSLSGGSYEQYF
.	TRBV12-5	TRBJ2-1	CASGLEGVEQFF
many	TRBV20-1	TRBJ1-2	CSARDEAAPKDYGYTF
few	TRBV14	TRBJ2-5	CASSHALSGETQYF
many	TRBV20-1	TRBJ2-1	CSAREVRTGPYNEQFF
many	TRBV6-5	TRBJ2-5	CASSYSRGETQYF
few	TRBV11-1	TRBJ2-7	CASSGRTGSHEQYF
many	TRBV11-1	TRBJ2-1	CASSLAPPGISGLAYNEQFF
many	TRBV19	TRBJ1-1	CATMDRGADWSTEAFF
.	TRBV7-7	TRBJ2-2	CASSKETNGELFF
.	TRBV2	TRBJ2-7	CASRKSQVYEQYF
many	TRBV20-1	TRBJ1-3	CSAREPRGTGNTIYF
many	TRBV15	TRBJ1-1	CATSRDRDRNTEAFF
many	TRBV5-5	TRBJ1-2	CASSLEYDYGYTF
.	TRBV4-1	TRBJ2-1	CASSLDPGTVVYEQFF
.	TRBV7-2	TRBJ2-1	CASSLNAAQSSYNEQFF
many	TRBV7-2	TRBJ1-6	CASSLRPDPYNSPLHF
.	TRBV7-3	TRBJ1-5	CASRKEGRGQQPQHF
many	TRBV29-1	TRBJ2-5	CSVSGQGTIDQETQYF
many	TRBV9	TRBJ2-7	CASSVASGSTYEQYF
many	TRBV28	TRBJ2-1	CASRNLAPEQFF
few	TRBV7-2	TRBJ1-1	CASSRLGRDTEAFF
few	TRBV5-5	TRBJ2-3	CASSFGDIPTEDTQYF
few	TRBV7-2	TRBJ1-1	CASSSVENTEAFF
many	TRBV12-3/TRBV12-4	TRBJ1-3	CASSPQGAGNTIYF
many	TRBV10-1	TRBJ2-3	CASSASSGRDTQYF
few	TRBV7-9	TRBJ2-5	CASSFPGSQETQYF
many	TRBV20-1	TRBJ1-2	CSARPDRAGGYTF
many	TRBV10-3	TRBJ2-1	CAITGRGDREGVEQFF
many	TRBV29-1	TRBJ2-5	CSAGLGEETQYF
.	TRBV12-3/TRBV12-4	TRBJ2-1	CASTPGRSNEQFF